This record covers a single TCR beta chain. Its antigen is still unknown. No much larger clone is present one base from it, and per-base qualities are unavailable. The library was generated by the immunoSEQ multiplex PCR assay. Imported from immuneACCESS, the table was reduced by TCRdb to in-frame sequences with V and J called. These copies leave out some clones; in studies compared against another copy, an unresolved V gene accounts for under half, and the cause of the remainder is not known. Across this sample there are over 100,000 clones, with more than 85% seen only once. 15% to 20% of the sample lies in the top ten. The data were obtained in a study of control samples from healthy donors and cancer patients (dated by TCRdb to the early 2020s). The junction shows trimming of 4 bases on V and 2 bases on J, plus 15 bases between the germline ends. Reading the germline V gene gives CDR1 MNHEY and CDR2 SVGAGI. The CDR3 sequence holds 16 residues, the cysteine and phenylalanine included. Only the CDR3 DNA is retained, 48 bases long and in frame from the first base.

The receptor's source is a woman in her 50s in good health. The chain is assembled from TRBV6-5 and TRBJ2-1; a tentative D call is TRBD2 (5 bases match). The sequencing sample was made of blood. The CDR3 sequence is CASSFSREIAYNEQFF. The nucleotides read TGTGCCAGCAGTTTCAGCCGGGAAATCGCCTACAATGAGCAGTTCTTC.